Described below is a single T cell receptor beta chain sequence and its context. Its antigen is not known. Germline V lookup: CDR1 GTSNPN, CDR2 SVGIG (reference sequence). The CDR3 consists of 16 residues. V was shortened by 4 bases and J by 7 bases, with 22 bases between the two germline ends. This entry belongs to a study of cytomegalovirus exposure and HLA in healthy donors. Study observations and caveats: High specificity and sensitivity for cytomegalovirus status were reported for the classifier.

The data were produced by immunoSEQ multiplex PCR, yet TCRdb's version contains in-frame clones alone and is incomplete. The table has around 220,000 clones, 80% to 85% seen once. The donors formed part of the roughly 120-subject validation cohort, distinct from the approximately 640-subject first cohort. Sequencing input: PBMCs. The chain joins TRBV30 to TRBJ1-4; D is possibly TRBD1 (5 bases). This sequence was found in a woman aged 25-40 years in good health and CMV-seropositive. The CDR3 nucleotides read TGTGCCTGGACCCCCCACCCGGGGGAAGGATTTGAAAAACTGTTTTTT. Its translation: CAWTPHPGEGFEKLFF.